The clone carrying this T cell receptor (beta chain) was detected once. The data derive from a study of cytomegalovirus exposure and HLA in healthy donors. J lost 0 bases, V lost 4 bases, and 6 bases had no gene match. This CDR3 has 16 residues. The germline V gene has CDR1 MDHEN and CDR2 SYDVKM. 60 Vbeta and 13 Jbeta primers were used in PCR. In the study's own analysis: The authors later counted 65 million to 90 million unique TCR beta chains, approximately 12 million of them shared. Assay used: immunoSEQ multiplex PCR; TCRdb lists only in-frame clones, some missing. D and trimming were read from the DNA, whereas the V and J calls and clone size are those reported in that table. Counted here are fewer than 250,000 clones, about 89% occurring once; the ten biggest clones make up roughly 1.3%.

The chain joins TRBV28 to TRBJ2-5; 9 positions match TRBD2. The receptor's source is a man younger than 45 in good health and CMV-seronegative. Sequencing was done on a sample of PBMCs. Here the CDR3 reads CASSWIAGAHQETQYF. In nucleotides, the CDR3 is TGTGCCAGCAGTTGGATAGCGGGGGCACACCAAGAGACCCAGTACTTC.